This TCR beta chain is from a study of long-term antiretroviral therapy in people with HIV. Study-wide results and limits: Regardless of time point, clones expanded before ART dominated the repertoire.

Per the germline V gene, CDR1 is SEHNR and CDR2 is FQNEAQ (reference sequence). V shed 3 bases, J shed 2 bases, and the junction held 6 bases outside the gene matches. CDR3 size: 15 residues. Survey-level immunoSEQ v3.0 assays were run. Some clones are missing from TCRdb's copy, which holds only in-frame ones; the method was immunoSEQ multiplex PCR. The sample carries roughly 19,000 clones, roughly 92% recorded once. Comments on this clone: Its antigen is as yet unknown.

The chain uses TRBV7-9 and TRBJ2-5; 7 nucleotides match TRBD1. The source is a woman aged 45-59 years with HIV. The sequences come from unsorted PBMCs, collected 4.4 years after starting antiretroviral therapy. The CDR3 DNA sequence: TGTGCCAGCAGCTTTCCCCGGGGACAGCAAGAGACCCAGTACTTC. Protein: CASSFPRGQQETQYF.